A selection of T cell receptor beta chains follows, all from one sample in a study of cytomegalovirus exposure and HLA in healthy donors. Generated by immunoSEQ multiplex PCR, the TCRdb table keeps only in-frame clones and is missing some. The data show about 160,000 clones, roughly 80% seen once. The sequencing input was PBMCs. The receptor set was obtained from a male donor in good health and CMV-seropositive. CDR3s include the opening cysteine and the closing phenylalanine or tryptophan. Rows give clone size only sometimes, using once, few, many, or a class for an expanded clone.

V gene,clone size,CDR3 protein
TRBV7-2,.,CASSFDRNYNSPLHF
TRBV28,.,CASLNGQLYEQYF
TRBV19,.,CASTKGTSLLQETQYF
TRBV4-1,.,CASGDRGDYGYTF
TRBV4-1,once,CASSLSDTQYF
TRBV19,.,CASRAVSGNTIYF
TRBV11-3,few,CASSLTDGDYEQYF
TRBV2,.,CATPQGGVAFF
TRBV10-3,.,CAISDGNYGYTF
TRBV15,few,CATSNAAGASYGYTF
TRBV2,.,CASSGRRDEQYF
TRBV30,.,CAWRGQSYTEAFF
TRBV27,.,CASSWGQGLTYEQYF
TRBV27,.,CAIGTGDSYEQYF
TRBV19,.,CASSPPRGGRNQPQHF
TRBV30,.,CACGTSGRLDEQYF
TRBV2,.,CASSEPQNTGELFF
TRBV6-5,few,CASSRDIFNQPQHF
TRBV23-1,.,CASSTGFSPLHF
TRBV5-1,few,CASSPSGQANEQFF
TRBV29-1,.,CSVGGGFTDTQYF
TRBV7-9,few,CASSLAGHIGHEQFF
TRBV5-4,.,CASSLGGEETQYF
TRBV28,.,CASSPEQGPATNEKLFF
TRBV6-1,.,CASTAGQVIRETQYF
TRBV27,.,CASSTRDRAYEQYF
TRBV27,.,CASSSVYEQYF
TRBV5-1,.,CASSETSGRTGELFF
TRBV21-1,.,CASSKAGEGFNSYNEQFF
TRBV6-1,.,CASRPQSTNEKLFF
TRBV5-8,.,CASSLVGVYEQYF
TRBV28,.,CASSFSYEQYF
TRBV5-8,.,CASSLTGGETQYF
TRBV6-5,.,CASSYQDRGAAGELFF
TRBV11-2,.,CASSSYRREGTEAFF
TRBV28,few,CASSGIGQAKETQYF
TRBV5-1,few,CASSTGTVSTDTQYF
TRBV2,.,CASSEAHSYEQYF
TRBV7-9,.,CASSTDREGTGELFF